This TCR beta chain was captured in a study of blood T cells in healthy people across ages. Combining a sample-barcoded 5' primer with a J-beta primer mix, a second PCR ran for 7 to 11 cycles. TCRdb passed the 5' RACE reads through MiXCR, listing each CDR3 protein once. The sample carries 500,000 to 650,000 distinct CDR3 sequences, about 29% recorded once. The same specimen was also included in a second study, on T cells of mothers and their children.

The sequence came from a boy between 2 and 15 years old in good health. Sequencing was done on a sample of blood.

The CDR3 loop reads CASSNPGTPSNQPQHF. The DNA of the CDR3 is TGTGCCAGCAGTAACCCCGGGACACCTAGCAATCAGCCCCAGCATTTT. The chain couples TRBV6-6 to TRBJ1-5, with a weak D call TRBD1 (6 bases). This CDR3 has 16 amino acids. V lost 5 bases, J lost 0 bases, and 14 bases lay in between. CDR1 is MNHNY, CDR2 SVGAGI, per germline (reference sequence).